One and the same sample provided the 32 T cell receptor beta chains below, sequenced in a study of T cell repertoires in aging, cancer and after chemotherapy (dated by TCRdb to between 2018 and 2020). TCRdb names Illumina MiSeq as the instrument used. Using a mixed TRB-A/B primer pool, multiplex touch-down PCR amplified rearranged TRB sequences covering the V, D and J segments. TCRdb ran its own pipeline on the public reads, namely fastp trimming at Q25 and MiXCR clone calling, and kept in-frame beta chains. Each entry merges the rows of one CDR3 protein and shows their most common DNA and genes. This sample is represented by over a thousand distinct CDR3 sequences; 20% to 30% of them were singletons. The ten most abundant clones make up around 9.9% of the sample. TCR beta rearrangements were amplified from genomic DNA isolated from peripheral blood, not from sorted cells or RNA. Material: blood. These receptor sequences come from a human donor with a blood cancer.

This clonotype is termed medium-sized. This chain links TRBV4-3 with TRBJ2-7, with a possible D match to TRBD2 (6 bases). V was shortened by 0 bases and J by 6 bases, with 18 bases between the two germline ends. The germline V gene encodes CDR1 LGHNA and CDR2 YSLEER. This CDR3 comprises 16 residues. CDR3 bases: TGCGCCAGCAGCCAAGATCTTCGGGAGATGTACTCCGAGCAGTACTTC. Protein product: CASSQDLREMYSEQYF.

This clonotype is judged medium-sized (0.01 to 0.1%). The chain joins TRBV29-1 to TRBJ1-1; D is unclear. V lost 4 bases and J 8 bases, leaving 11 bases between the germline ends. This CDR3 comprises 11 residues. Germline V gene data show CDR1 as SQVTM and CDR2 as ANQGSEA. CDR3 region: CSVVTSKEAFF. CDR3 bases: TGCAGCGTTGTGACCTCCAAGGAAGCTTTCTTT.

V gene TRBV24-1 combines with J gene TRBJ1-1; D perhaps matches TRBD1 (6 bases). This CDR3 comprises 14 residues. V was trimmed by 2 bases and J by 1 base, leaving 7 bases between them. Germline V CDR1 and CDR2: KGHDR, SFDVKD. The CDR3 DNA follows: TGTGCCACCAGTGATTCCAGGGGGAACACTGAAGCTTTCTTT. Protein: CATSDSRGNTEAFF.

The chain employs TRBV2 and TRBJ1-1; D possibly corresponds to TRBD1 (6 bases). The V end was cut by 6 bases, the J end by 3 bases, with 14 bases between. Germline CDR1 is SNHLY and CDR2 is FYNNEI. This CDR3 is 14 amino acids long. CDR3 residues: CASSLQGRDTEAFF. CDR3 coding DNA: TGTGCCAGCAGCCTACAGGGAAGGGACACTGAAGCTTTCTTT.

Within the sample, this clonotype is large. The CDR3 sequence: CSVSSSYNEQFF. The DNA for the CDR3 is TGCAGCGTTTCGAGCTCCTACAATGAGCAGTTCTTC. V is TRBV29-1 and J is TRBJ2-1, with D unclear. Germline loops: CDR1 SQVTM, CDR2 ANQGSEA. CDR3 length: 12 residues. The V and J ends lost 5 bases and 0 bases respectively, with 5 bases between them.

In its sample, this clonotype was seen a few times. The chain is built from TRBV20-1 and TRBJ1-4; 9 bases align to TRBD1. V lost 5 bases, J lost 7 bases, and 11 bases stayed unmatched. CDR3 length: 15 amino acids. Germline CDR1 and CDR2: DFQATT and SNEGSKA (reference sequence). The CDR3 reads CSADLGDRVVEKLFF. In nucleotides, the CDR3 is TGCAGTGCTGATTTGGGGGACAGGGTAGTTGAAAAACTGTTTTTT.

By share, this clonotype counts as large. The chain couples TRBV6-6 to TRBJ2-5; D is unclear. V lost 4 bases and J 5 bases, leaving 5 bases between the germline ends. The CDR3 consists of 11 residues. The V gene's germline CDR1 is MNHNY and CDR2 SVGAGI (reference sequence). The CDR3 DNA reads as TGTGCCAGCAGTTGGGGTGAGACCCAGTACTTC. Translating gives CASSWGETQYF.

This clonotype is classed as medium-sized. The chain uses TRBV5-1 and TRBJ2-7; 9 bases fit TRBD1. The CDR3 covers 17 residues. Per germline, CDR1 SGHRS and CDR2 YFSETQ. J gave up 2 bases and V 1 base, and 10 bases lay outside the gene matches. In DNA, the CDR3 is TGCGCCAGCAGCTTGAGCGGGCGGGACAGGGCCCCCTACGAGCAGTACTTC. This gives the protein CASSLSGRDRAPYEQYF.

This clonotype has just a few counts. V and J are TRBV7-9 and TRBJ2-7; TRBD1 aligns across 9 bases. The V gene's germline CDR1 is SEHNR and CDR2 FQNEAQ (reference sequence). J lost 3 bases, V lost 7 bases, and 4 bases had no gene match. The CDR3 spans 13 residues. CDR3 region: CASTLDRGYEQYF. For the CDR3, the DNA is TGTGCCAGCACCCTGGACAGGGGCTACGAGCAGTACTTC.

The chain carries TRBV18 and TRBJ2-2; D might be TRBD1 (6 bases). The CDR3 length is 16 residues. Germline V gene sequence: CDR1 KGHSH, CDR2 LQKENI. V was pared by 3 bases and J by 7 bases, with 18 bases between. CDR3 bases: TGTGCCAGCTCACCCCGGGTTGGGGGCGTGGACGGGGAGCTGTTTTTT. It specifies CASSPRVGGVDGELFF.

This clonotype has more than one count but fewer than ten. The chain joins TRBV6-5 to TRBJ2-7, with 9 bases that match TRBD2. Trimming cost V 5 bases and J 2 bases; bases outside gene matches: 4. Looked up from germline, CDR1 is MNHEY and CDR2 is SVGAGI. The CDR3 is 14 residues long. Here the CDR3 reads CASSRLAGTYEQYF. The DNA of the CDR3 is TGTGCCAGCAGTAGGCTAGCGGGGACCTACGAGCAGTACTTC.

This clonotype is classed as large (0.1 to 1%). V and J are TRBV5-4 and TRBJ2-7, with a tentative D call TRBD1 (6 bases). The CDR3 runs to 14 residues. V was cut by 1 base and J by 4 bases, with 12 bases left in between. Looked up from germline, CDR1 is SGHNT and CDR2 is YYREEE (reference sequence). The CDR3 spells CASSLLGARYEQYF. For the CDR3, the DNA is TGTGCCAGCAGCTTGTTGGGGGCGAGGTACGAGCAGTACTTC.

This clonotype qualifies as medium-sized (0.01 to 0.1%). The rearrangement uses TRBV19 and TRBJ1-5, with 7 nucleotides matching TRBD1. The CDR3 length is 17 residues. After removal of 1 base from V and 5 bases from J, the junction contained 11 bases not matched to a gene. CDR1 is LNHDA and CDR2 is SQIVND in the germline V gene (reference sequence). The CDR3 is CASSIVGGQVGDQPQHF. DNA of the CDR3: TGTGCCAGTAGTATAGTTGGAGGACAGGTAGGGGATCAGCCCCAGCATTTT.

CDR3 DNA: TGTGCCAGCAGTTTAGTCCCCGGGAGGCCAGGGAGCTATGGCTACACCTTC. It codes for CASSLVPGRPGSYGYTF. The V gene is TRBV12-3 or TRBV12-4, the J gene TRBJ1-2; possibly TRBD1 for D (5 bases). The CDR3 is 17 residues long. V shed 1 base and J shed 4 bases, with 19 bases lying between them.

This chain connects TRBV19 to TRBJ2-1, with D uncertain. There are 13 residues in the CDR3. V was trimmed by 3 bases and J by 7 bases, leaving 10 bases between them. The germline V gene encodes CDR1 LNHDA and CDR2 SQIVND (reference sequence). The CDR3 DNA reads as TGTGCCAGTAGTATGAATACACAGAATGAGCAGTTCTTC. It encodes CASSMNTQNEQFF.

The rearrangement links TRBV30 to TRBJ1-2, with 7 bases aligning to TRBD1. Per the germline V gene, CDR1 is GTSNPN and CDR2 is SVGIG (reference sequence). The CDR3 sequence is 14 residues long. V shed 4 bases and J 5 bases; nucleotides not matched to a gene: 10. CDR3 protein: CAWKGAGGKYGYTF. Here the CDR3 DNA reads TGTGCCTGGAAGGGGGCGGGGGGGAAGTATGGCTACACCTTC.

The chain joins TRBV28 to TRBJ2-7, with TRBD1 identical over 12 bases. This CDR3 region has 15 residues. Germline V gene sequence: CDR1 MDHEN, CDR2 SYDVKM. Losses at the gene ends were 5 bases for V and 5 bases for J; bases not matched to a gene: 7. The CDR3 DNA follows: TGTGCCAGCAGTGCTCCCGGGACAGGGGGCGACGAGCAGTACTTC. Protein sequence: CASSAPGTGGDEQYF.

This chain links TRBV12-3 or TRBV12-4 with TRBJ2-7; a weak D match, TRBD1 (6 bases). The V end lost 3 bases, the J end lost 6 bases, and 9 bases lay between the germline ends. This CDR3 has 12 amino acids. The DNA of the CDR3 is TGTGCCAGCAGTTTGTTCAGGGGCGAGCAGTACTTC. Amino acid sequence: CASSLFRGEQYF.

This clonotype is medium-sized within its sample. The chain links TRBV27 to TRBJ1-5; a weak D match, TRBD1 (6 bases). Germline assignment: CDR1 MNHEY and CDR2 SMNVEV (reference sequence). The CDR3 length is 13 residues. The ends were cut back, 5 bases at V and 5 bases at J, with 10 bases in the middle. The CDR3 region has the DNA TGTGCCAGCAGTGTCTACAGGGATCAGCCCCAGCATTTT. Protein product: CASSVYRDQPQHF.

The chain carries TRBV7-2 and TRBJ2-1, with D possibly TRBD1 on 5 matching bases. Trimming took 5 bases from V and 8 from J, leaving 10 bases between them. The length of the CDR3 is 12 residues. CDR1 is SGHTA, CDR2 FQGNSA, per germline. CDR3 loop: CASSAQGYEQFF. The CDR3 DNA sequence: TGTGCCAGCAGCGCCCAGGGCTATGAGCAGTTCTTC.

Judged by abundance, this clonotype is medium-sized. The genes are TRBV6-9 and TRBJ1-1; no definite D call. CDR3 length equals 16 residues. CDR1 MNHGY and CDR2 SVAAGI come from the germline V gene. V lost 3 bases to trimming and J lost 1 base, with 15 bases between them. In DNA, the CDR3 is TGTGCCAGCAGTTACGGTATGTCTCAGGAGAACACTGAAGCTTTCTTT. It codes for CASSYGMSQENTEAFF.

By share, this clonotype ranks as medium-sized. Here the CDR3 DNA reads TGCAGTGCTCTTAACGGGGGTCGAGAGACCCAGTACTTC. Translating it yields CSALNGGRETQYF. This chain connects TRBV20-1 to TRBJ2-5; TRBD2 might be the D (6 bases). In germline, CDR1 is DFQATT, CDR2 SNEGSKA (reference sequence). The V gene lost 5 bases and the J gene lost 4 bases, with 14 bases spanning the gap. The CDR3 sequence is 13 residues long.

The rearrangement joins TRBV12-3 or TRBV12-4 to TRBJ2-5; a weak D match, TRBD1 (6 bases). V lost 6 bases, J lost 7 bases, and 12 bases lay in between. There are 12 residues in the CDR3. CDR3 bases: TGTGCCAGCAGCAGGGGCTGGGGGACCCAGTACTTC. Translation: CASSRGWGTQYF.

This clonotype was recorded once. At one of its ends the junction is not consistent with the germline gene, which may arise from a read error. The rearrangement joins TRBV7-7 to TRBJ2-5, with D perhaps TRBD1 (5 bases). The CDR3 is 15 amino acids. In germline, CDR1 is SSHAT, CDR2 FNYEAQ (reference sequence). CDR3 protein: CASSLDRNVQETQYF. The CDR3 DNA follows: TGTGCTAGCAGCTTAGACAGAAATGTCCAAGAGACCCAGTACTTC.

This clonotype is labeled large (0.1 to 1%). The chain uses TRBV6-5 and TRBJ2-7; a possible D gene is TRBD2 (6 bases). Trimming pared 2 bases from V and 0 bases from J, leaving 11 bases between. Germline V gene lookup returns CDR1 MNHEY and CDR2 SVGAGI. The CDR3 is 15 residues long. For the CDR3, the DNA is TGTGCCAGCAGTTACGGGACTGAGCCCTCCTACGAGCAGTACTTC. Translated, it gives CASSYGTEPSYEQYF.

In its sample, this clonotype is medium-sized (0.01 to 0.1%). The J gene is TRBJ1-5, the V gene TRBV5-4; a possible D gene is TRBD1 (6 bases). V shed 4 bases and J shed 0 bases, with 11 bases lying between them. This CDR3 has 15 residues. Germline V gives CDR1 SGHNT, CDR2 YYREEE (reference sequence). In DNA, the CDR3 is TGTGCCAGCAGCCAGGACAGCGATAGCAATCAGCCCCAGCATTTT. Translating gives CASSQDSDSNQPQHF.

Relative to its sample, this clonotype is large. This chain's CDR3 is CASTKTPGETQYF. The CDR3 DNA reads as TGTGCCAGCACCAAGACTCCAGGGGAGACCCAGTACTTC. The gene calls are TRBV12-3 or TRBV12-4 and TRBJ2-5; TRBD1 might be the D (5 bases). CDR3 length: 13 residues. Deletions cut 7 bases from V and 5 bases from J, with 14 bases between.

By sample share, this clonotype is medium-sized. The chain has TRBV7-9 and TRBJ1-2; a weak D match, TRBD1 (5 bases). Trimming left V 5 bases short and J 8 bases short, with 15 bases between. CDR1 and CDR2 from the germline V gene are SEHNR and FQNEAQ (reference sequence). The CDR3 has 13 residues. CDR3 sequence reads: CASSLTGGGGYTF. CDR3 nucleotides: TGTGCCAGCAGCCTCACGGGGGGTGGCGGCTACACCTTC.

This clonotype is labeled as medium-sized. The rearrangement joins TRBV14 to TRBJ1-2; D is undetermined. The CDR3 spans 13 residues. CDR1 is SGHDN, CDR2 FVKESK, per germline. V was trimmed by 4 bases and J by 7 bases, leaving 13 bases between them. The DNA of the CDR3 is TGTGCCAGCAGCCCAAGTGTGCCGAGTGGCTACACCTTC. It yields the protein CASSPSVPSGYTF.

In its sample, this clonotype was seen a few times. The chain couples TRBV28 to TRBJ1-4, with TRBD1 matching over 9 bases. This CDR3 is 13 amino acids long. With V trimmed by 6 bases and J by 5 bases, 1 base remained unmatched. Germline loops: CDR1 MDHEN, CDR2 SYDVKM. The CDR3 DNA follows: TGTGCCAGCAGGGGGACAGGGAATGAAAAACTGTTTTTT. This gives the protein CASRGTGNEKLFF. Full variable domain (outside the CDR3, taken from reference TRBV28 and TRBJ1-4): DVKVTQSSRYLVKRTGEKVFLECVQDMDHENMFWYRQDPGLGLRLIYFSYDVKMKEKGDIPEGYSVSREKKERFSLILESASTNQTSMYLCASRGTGNEKLFFGSGTQLSVL.

For this clonotype: The CDR3 does not end in the conserved phenylalanine or tryptophan, so this is likely a read error. The chain couples TRBV4-2 to TRBJ2-7; a possible D gene is TRBD2 (7 bases). CDR1 is LGHNA, CDR2 YNFKEQ, per germline. Trimming removed 0 bases from V and 3 bases from J, with 18 bases in between. CDR3 length: 17 residues. CDR3 residues: CASSQDQGPSGDYEQYS. CDR3 bases: TGTGCCAGCAGCCAAGATCAGGGGCCTAGCGGAGACTACGAGCAGTACTCC.

A word on this clonotype: A read error is possible here, since a much larger clone lies one base away. This is likely a read error, given that the CDR3 carries no conserved phenylalanine or tryptophan at its end. It is unclear where the CDR3 begins or ends on the DNA, so no DNA is shown, and the CDR3 is as TCRdb lists it. The chain uses TRBV21-1 and TRBJ1-5; TRBD1, the table's D call, was not compared with the DNA. TRBV21-1 is assigned pseudogene status. The CDR3 numbers 18 amino acids, ends counted. The CDR3 is CASSKGDRGPFCNQPQHL.